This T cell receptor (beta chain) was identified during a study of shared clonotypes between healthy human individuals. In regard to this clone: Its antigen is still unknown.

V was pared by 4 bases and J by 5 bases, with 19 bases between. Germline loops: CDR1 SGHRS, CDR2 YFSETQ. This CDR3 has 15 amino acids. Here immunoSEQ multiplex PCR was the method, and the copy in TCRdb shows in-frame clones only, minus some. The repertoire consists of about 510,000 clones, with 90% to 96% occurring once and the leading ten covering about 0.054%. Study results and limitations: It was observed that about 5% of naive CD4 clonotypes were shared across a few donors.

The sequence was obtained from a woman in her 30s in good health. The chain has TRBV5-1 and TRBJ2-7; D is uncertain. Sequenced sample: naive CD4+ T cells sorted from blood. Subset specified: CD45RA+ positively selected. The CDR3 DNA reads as TGCGCCAGCAGCCAATTTTCGGGTCCGGTCAACGAGCAGTACTTC. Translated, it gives CASSQFSGPVNEQYF.